The sequence of this T cell receptor beta chain was determined in a study of T cell responses to AZD1222 COVID-19 vaccine. Sequencing was performed with immunoSEQ multiplex PCR; in TCRdb, only in-frame clones are kept and a portion is missing. The repertoire holds under 150,000 clones, with approximately 83% as singletons. Findings of the study overall: Among vaccine-associated CD4 TCRs, coverage spanned spike, with dominance at 160-218 and 743-854.

For this clone: Its specificity is unknown.

The CDR3 contains 13 residues. The germline V and J ends were trimmed by 2 bases and 2 bases, with 7 bases remaining between them. From germline, CDR1 is SGHTA and CDR2 FQGNSA. The specimen was peripheral blood, collected on day 0 of MenACWY control vaccination. The V and J genes are TRBV7-2 and TRBJ2-7, with D hard to call. The receptor was isolated from an adult in good health. CDR3 coding DNA: TGTGCCAGCAGCTTAACCGCGCCCTACGAGCAGTACTTC. Its protein product is CASSLTAPYEQYF.